Presented here are 10 T cell receptor beta chains from one specimen sequenced in a study of blood T cells in healthy people across ages. The use of a sample-barcoded 5' primer and a J-beta primer mix characterized a second PCR of roughly 7 to 11 cycles. TCRdb re-derived calls from the 5' RACE reads in MiXCR, one entry per CDR3 protein. The table has about 900,000 distinct CDR3 sequences, roughly 48% seen once. Source material: blood. All receptors come from a man aged 30 to 39 in good health.

The count of this clonotype is one. The chain combines TRBV7-2 with TRBJ2-7; TRBD1 agrees at 7 bases. Germline V gene sequence: CDR1 SGHTA, CDR2 FQGNSA. Trimming cost V 5 bases and J 3 bases; bases outside gene matches: 7. The length of the CDR3 is 14 residues. Written as DNA, the CDR3 is TGTGCCAGCAGCAAAGACAGGGTCCACTACGAGCAGTACTTC. This translates into CASSKDRVHYEQYF.

In this sample, this clonotype turned up a few times. V and J are TRBV20-1 and TRBJ2-7, with unresolved D. This CDR3 contains 13 residues. Germline CDR1 reads DFQATT; CDR2 reads SNEGSKA (reference sequence). Between the trimmed V and J ends, which lost 5 bases and 4 bases, there was a span of 15 bases. The CDR3 protein is CSAPFEDLYEQYF. The CDR3 DNA is TGCAGTGCTCCTTTCGAAGACCTTTACGAGCAGTACTTC.

This clonotype was observed a handful of times. This chain joins TRBV27 and TRBJ2-3; the D gene is possibly TRBD2 (6 bases). The germline V gene has CDR1 MNHEY and CDR2 SMNVEV (reference sequence). The CDR3 extends over 16 amino acids. The ends were cut back, 6 bases at V and 2 bases at J, with 18 bases in the middle. The CDR3 protein is CASRGDPGLITDTQYF. The CDR3 DNA follows: TGTGCCAGCAGGGGGGATCCGGGACTCATCACAGATACGCAGTATTTT.

This clonotype has only a few counts. This chain joins TRBV6-1 and TRBJ2-7; TRBD1 matches 9 bases. V shed 7 bases, J shed 3 bases, and the junction held 10 bases outside the gene matches. Germline V gene data show CDR1 as MNHNS and CDR2 as SASEGT. CDR3 length: 15 residues. For the CDR3, the DNA is TGTGCCAGCATCTGGGACGGGACAGGGATCTACGAGCAGTACTTC. It yields the protein CASIWDGTGIYEQYF.

The rearrangement uses TRBV7-2 and TRBJ2-7; 7 nucleotides agree with TRBD2. Germline V gene data show CDR1 as SGHTA and CDR2 as FQGNSA. The CDR3 length is 15 residues. After removal of 5 bases from V and 6 bases from J, the junction contained 13 bases not matched to a gene. CDR3 loop: CASSPRVAGVSEQYF. CDR3 DNA sequence: TGTGCCAGCAGCCCAAGGGTGGCGGGGGTTTCCGAGCAGTACTTC.

For the CDR3, the DNA is TGTGCCAGCAGCTTAGAAGGGGTGGCGGGGGAGCAGTACTTC. The encoded protein is CASSLEGVAGEQYF. V gene TRBV7-9 combines with J gene TRBJ2-7; D might be TRBD2 (6 bases). CDR3 size: 14 residues. Looked up from germline, CDR1 is SEHNR and CDR2 is FQNEAQ (reference sequence). V lost 1 base, J lost 7 bases, and 14 bases lay in between.

There are a few counts of this clonotype. V usage is TRBV12-3 or TRBV12-4 and J usage is TRBJ2-3, with TRBD2 identical over 11 bases. This CDR3 region has 17 residues. V lost 4 bases and J lost 2; bases outside the gene matches: 8. The chain's CDR3 is CASSYGPSGGFTDTQYF. In DNA form, the CDR3 reads TGTGCCAGCAGTTACGGGCCTAGCGGGGGGTTCACAGATACGCAGTATTTT.

The chain joins TRBV20-1 to TRBJ1-2; 8 bases agree with TRBD1. The V gene's germline CDR1 is DFQATT and CDR2 SNEGSKA (reference sequence). The CDR3 extends over 15 amino acids. V trimming: 8 bases; J trimming: 3 bases; junction bases outside the gene matches: 14. CDR3 bases: TGCAGTAGCTCTATGCCGGGACAGGAAGACTATGGCTACACCTTC. Its translation is CSSSMPGQEDYGYTF.

The genes are TRBV29-1 and TRBJ2-4; D remains ambiguous. V was cut by 1 base and J by 0 bases, with 4 bases left in between. Per the germline V gene, CDR1 is SQVTM and CDR2 is ANQGSEA. CDR3 size: 13 residues. The CDR3 nucleotides are TGCAGCGTTGAAGGGCGAGCCAAAAACATTCAGTACTTC. Translation: CSVEGRAKNIQYF.

To note about this clonotype: Germline and junction disagree at one end, which may indicate a read error. The chain joins TRBV7-2 to TRBJ2-4; either TRBD1 or TRBD2 may fit D (5 bases each). From germline, CDR1 is SGHTA and CDR2 FQGNSA. The CDR3 covers 16 residues. In DNA, the CDR3 is TGTGCCAGCAGTTTAGATGGGACCCTAGCCAAAAACATTCAGTACTTC. Encoded protein: CASSLDGTLAKNIQYF.